This T cell receptor (beta chain) was sequenced for a study of cytomegalovirus exposure and HLA in healthy donors. General observations from the study: With later analysis, a missense DCLRE1C variant became linked to TCR beta V- and J-gene trimming. A later analysis found most CMV-associated TCR beta chains apparently HLA-restricted.

Germline CDR1 is MNHEY and CDR2 is SVGAGI. V was pared by 4 bases and J by 5 bases, with 2 bases of the junction left unmatched. This CDR3 is built from 12 residues. Remarks on this clone: Its antigen is undetermined.

Vbeta (60) and Jbeta (13) primers were used in the PCR. The method was immunoSEQ multiplex PCR; TCRdb's version includes in-frame clones alone and lacks a portion of them. The sample shows roughly 160,000 clones, roughly 81% of them seen only once. The specimen was PBMCs. The genes are TRBV6-5 and TRBJ2-7; TRBD2 agrees at 7 bases. The receptor was derived from a man aged 25 to 45 in good health and CMV-seropositive. CDR3 coding DNA: TGTGCCAGCAGTTGGGGGGGGGACGAGCAGTACTTC. Protein sequence: CASSWGGDEQYF.